This T cell receptor (beta chain) was observed in a study of blood T cell repertoires in COVID-19. Whole-study context: Researchers got acute and convalescent COVID-19 samples from the United States, Italy and Spain. The cDNA or gDNA used as material had been derived from T cells, B-cell-depleted T cells, or PBMCs.

This clone was picked up a small number of times. In Seattle, patients joined the study during active infection and were tracked longitudinally. Authors' analysis steps: Nucleated cell counts were estimated from reference gene primer amplification. Produced via immunoSEQ multiplex PCR; TCRdb's table is partial and in-frame only. Clonal size and the V and J genes are those of that table, whereas D and trimming came from the DNA. The table has about 240,000 clones, roughly 80% seen once. This CDR3 is 15 amino acids long. Germline V gene sequence: CDR1 SGDLS, CDR2 YYNGEE. With 4 bases clipped from V and 0 bases from J, the junction kept 4 bases outside the gene matches.

Material for sequencing was peripheral blood. The chain employs TRBV9 and TRBJ2-3; TRBD2 matches at 8 bases. The origin of this receptor is a woman older than 75 with COVID-19, enrolled during active disease. In DNA, the CDR3 is TGTGCCAGCAGCATTAGCGGGGCTAGCACAGATACGCAGTATTTT. It is translated as CASSISGASTDTQYF.